This T cell receptor beta chain was sequenced for a study of radiotherapy plus CTLA-4 blockade in lung cancer. Treatment of patients with chemo-refractory metastatic non-small-cell lung cancer consisted of focal radiation plus CTLA-4 blockade with ipilimumab. The repertoire was sequenced with immunoSEQ multiplex PCR; TCRdb's copy has only in-frame clones and lacks some. The profile covers around 99,000 clones, with around 88% appearing a single time and under 5.5% taken by the ten largest. Whole-study findings and limits: Reportedly, early blood T cell clone dynamics best predicted response, with interferon-beta.

Comment on this clone: No antigen is known for it.

Germline-derived CDR1 and CDR2 are MDHEN and SYDVKM. V lost 11 bases and J lost 4, with 14 bases in between. CDR3 length equals 12 residues. The rearrangement links TRBV28 to TRBJ1-2, with D possibly being TRBD1 (5 bases). Sequenced material: peripheral blood, taken from a patient treated with radiotherapy plus ipilimumab. The receptor was derived from a human donor with non-small cell lung cancer that progressed on radiotherapy plus ipilimumab. CDR3 loop: CAAGVPRYGYTF. CDR3 DNA sequence: TGTGCCGCGGGGGTCCCTCGCTATGGCTACACCTTC.